These 9 T cell receptor beta chains originate from one sample sequenced in a study of blood T cell repertoires in COVID-19. Sequenced by immunoSEQ multiplex PCR; TCRdb stores in-frame clones only, minus some. The sample includes approximately 69,000 clones, roughly 80% of them seen just once. Source material: peripheral blood. The origin of the receptors is a man in his fifties with COVID-19, enrolled during active disease.

The rearrangement joins TRBV5-4 to TRBJ1-2, with a possible D match to TRBD1 (5 bases). This CDR3 is 16 amino acids long. Trimming cost V 4 bases and J 0 bases, with 16 bases left between them. Looked up from germline, CDR1 is SGHNT and CDR2 is YYREEE (reference sequence). The CDR3 sequence: CASSPGTDYSNYGYTF. The DNA of the CDR3 is TGTGCCAGCAGCCCTGGGACGGACTACTCTAACTATGGCTACACCTTC.

The rearrangement links TRBV30 to TRBJ1-5; D not resolved. Germline CDR1 GTSNPN, CDR2 SVGIG (reference sequence). The CDR3 contains 13 residues. Trimming removed 2 bases at V and 2 bases at J, with 7 bases between. The CDR3 DNA is TGTGCCTGGAGTTCGGTGGGCAATCAGCCCCAGCATTTT. It translates to CAWSSVGNQPQHF.

The J gene is TRBJ1-5, the V gene TRBV10-3; a weak D match, TRBD1 (6 bases). This CDR3 comprises 15 residues. Trimming shortened V by 10 bases and J by 2 bases, and 18 bases separated the two germline ends. Germline CDR1 reads ENHRY; CDR2 reads SYGVKD. CDR3 loop: CATQTGIDGNQPQHF. The CDR3 coding sequence is TGTGCCACCCAAACAGGGATCGATGGCAATCAGCCCCAGCATTTT.

Details on this clone: Other DNA sequences within the sample encode an identical CDR3. V usage is TRBV3-1 (or the pseudogene TRBV3-2) and J usage is TRBJ2-1, with 7 bases lining up with TRBD1. The CDR3 is 15 amino acids. Germline-derived CDR1 and CDR2 are LGHDT and YNNKEL (reference sequence). J was trimmed by 3 bases and V by 3 bases; bases with no gene match: 5. The CDR3 region has the DNA TGTGCCAGCAGCCAGAGGACAGGCTACTACAATGAGCAGTTCTTC. It encodes CASSQRTGYYNEQFF.

This clone appeared a single time. V and J are TRBV3-1 (or the pseudogene TRBV3-2) and TRBJ2-3; 11 bases agree with TRBD2. CDR1 and CDR2 from the germline V gene are LGHDT and YNNKEL (reference sequence). The V gene end was trimmed by 4 bases and the J gene end by 5 bases; junction bases not matched to a gene: 8. The CDR3 loop spans 16 amino acids. DNA of the CDR3: TGTGCCAGCAGCCCGATAGCGGGGGGGCCGATAGATACGCAGTATTTT. Amino acid sequence: CASSPIAGGPIDTQYF.

This chain connects TRBV2 to TRBJ2-3; D is possibly TRBD2 (5 bases). V was cut by 5 bases and J by 0 bases, with 12 bases left in between. The CDR3 has 15 residues. CDR1 is SNHLY, CDR2 FYNNEI, per germline. CDR3 in DNA: TGTGCCAGCAGTCGCCTAGCAGCTAGCACAGATACGCAGTATTTT. Its protein product is CASSRLAASTDTQYF.

The genes are TRBV6-5 and TRBJ2-5, with D perhaps TRBD1 (6 bases). The germline gives CDR1 MNHEY, CDR2 SVGAGI. The CDR3 is 16 residues long. The germline V and J ends were trimmed by 2 bases and 4 bases, with 17 bases remaining between them. The CDR3 region is CASSYPSGKGGETQYF. In DNA form, the CDR3 reads TGTGCCAGCAGTTACCCATCAGGGAAAGGGGGAGAGACCCAGTACTTC.

The J gene is TRBJ2-5, the V gene TRBV5-1, with D possibly being TRBD1 (6 bases). CDR3 length equals 14 residues. V shed 4 bases and J shed 2 bases, with 12 bases lying between them. Germline CDR1 SGHRS, CDR2 YFSETQ. The CDR3 loop is CASSPGTLQETQYF. DNA of the CDR3: TGCGCCAGCAGCCCCGGGACACTACAAGAGACCCAGTACTTC.

The chain is built from TRBV19 and TRBJ1-5; 9 bases line up with TRBD1. The V gene end was trimmed by 2 bases and the J gene end by 2 bases; junction bases not matched to a gene: 4. This CDR3 is 16 amino acids long. Germline-derived CDR1 and CDR2 are LNHDA and SQIVND (reference sequence). CDR3 sequence reads: CASSISGQGGNQPQHF. DNA of the CDR3: TGTGCCAGTAGTATATCGGGACAGGGCGGCAATCAGCCCCAGCATTTT.